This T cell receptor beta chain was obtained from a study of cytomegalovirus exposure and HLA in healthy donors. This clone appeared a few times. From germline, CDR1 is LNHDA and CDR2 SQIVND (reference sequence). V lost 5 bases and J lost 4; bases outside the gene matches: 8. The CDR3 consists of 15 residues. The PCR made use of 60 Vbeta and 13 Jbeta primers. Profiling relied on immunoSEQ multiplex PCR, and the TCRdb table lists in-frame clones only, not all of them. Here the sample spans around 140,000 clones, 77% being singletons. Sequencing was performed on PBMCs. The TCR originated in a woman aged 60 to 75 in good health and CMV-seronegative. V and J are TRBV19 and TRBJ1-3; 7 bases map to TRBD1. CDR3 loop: CASSRQGLFGNTIYF. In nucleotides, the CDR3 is TGTGCCAGTAGTCGACAGGGATTGTTCGGAAACACCATATATTTT.